This T cell receptor beta chain was sequenced for a study of cytomegalovirus exposure and HLA in healthy donors. Study results and caveats: As a later analysis showed, a missense DCLRE1C variant was linked to trimming of TCR beta V- and J-genes.

In the case of this clone: What it binds is not known.

The PCR ran on 60 Vbeta and 13 Jbeta primers. Profiling relied on immunoSEQ multiplex PCR, and the TCRdb table lists in-frame clones only, not all of them. The table records approximately 70,000 clones, more than 80% of them present only once. The CDR3 has 17 residues. The germline V gene encodes CDR1 KGHSH and CDR2 LQKENI. All the people who gave samples were healthy bone marrow donors. At collection, donors were nominally healthy, but unrecorded immune exposures were probable. The sequencing input was PBMCs. The TCR originated in a young woman in good health and CMV-seronegative. V and J are TRBV18 and TRBJ2-5, with 8 bases lining up with TRBD1. The DNA end favors TRBJ2-7, so the J call may be wrong. The CDR3 coding sequence is TGTGCCAGCTCACCACGTCGGGGCAGGGGGCCGGATCACGAGCAGTACTTC. Amino acids: CASSPRRGRGPDHEQYF.